This T cell receptor beta chain stems from a study of blood T cell repertoires in COVID-19 (dated by TCRdb to about 2020). In the study overall: The collaborator samples originated in the United States, Italy and Spain and spanned the acute and convalescent phases of COVID-19. The repertoires were released in a freely available public database intended as a resource for research on the immune response to SARS-CoV-2. Sample metadata almost always included a de-identified subject ID, COVID-19 status, age in years and sex. The material from the prospective study consisted of cDNA or gDNA derived from T cells, B-cell-depleted T cells, or PBMCs. Samples were obtained from the ongoing ImmuneRACE study (first 160 participants) and from 1,200 or so subjects provided by 6 global collaborators. The dataset comprised deeply sampled blood TCRbeta repertoires from subjects exposed to, actively infected with, or recovered from COVID-19. Where available, HLA class I and class II types were obtained from metadata supplied by the sample provider rather than from assay-based typing. Overall study outcomes, separate from this receptor: How much clinical and demographic metadata was included differed by source and by participant, and the metadata was provided uncurated.

TCRbeta CDR3 regions were amplified from genomic DNA using the immunoSEQ Assay, a bias-controlled multiplex PCR. The source study handled its data this way. Nucleated cell counts per sample were estimated from amplification of reference gene primers within the assay. To quantify the absolute abundance of each unique TCRbeta CDR3 rearrangement, sequence reads were collapsed and filtered. For each sample, productive Simpson clonality was calculated as the square root of Simpson's diversity index over productive rearrangements. TCRdb retrieved this table from immuneACCESS and kept in-frame rearrangements only. Not all clones are present; in checked studies, unresolved V genes account for under half, and no reason is known for the remainder. D and trimming come from the DNA, and the V and J calls and clone size come from that table. The sample table holds about 300,000 clones, of which 80% to 90% were seen once. The ten largest make up around 4.6% of the sample.

Participants in the prospective study were enrolled through a virtual design, were aged roughly 18 to 100 years, and lived in approximately 25 United States geographic areas. Cohort assignment in the prospective study relied on participant-reported clinical history from a screening survey and a study questionnaire. Recovered participants in ImmuneRACE Cohort 3 were defined as having two consecutive negative NP/OP PCR tests, clearance from a healthcare professional, or resolution of symptoms. In the prospective study, mobile phlebotomists collected whole blood, serum and a nasopharyngeal or oropharyngeal swab from each participant. Participants in the prospective study had the option to provide additional blood draws and questionnaires over an approximately 2-month period. Prospective study blood samples were shipped either frozen or at room temperature before DNA extraction. For this chain, trimming is 4 bases at the V end and 3 bases at the J end, and the number of junction bases without a gene match is 1. CDR3 length: 13 amino acids, cysteine to phenylalanine. The retained sequence is limited to the CDR3, 39 bases, with the frame set at the first base. The germline V gene gives CDR1 as KGHSH and CDR2 as LQKENI.

As concerns this clone: Its antigen remains unidentified. The record has no base qualities; no much larger clone is one base away. In the same sample, other DNA sequences code for this CDR3.

Sequencing used PBMCs or T cells enriched from blood (not recorded which). The chain joins TRBV18 to TRBJ2-7, with 9 bases aligning to TRBD1. The clonotype was recovered from a man aged 30 to 39 who had recovered from COVID-19. The DNA is as follows: TGTGCCAGCTCACGGGACAGGGACTACGAGCAGTACTTC. It specifies CASSRDRDYEQYF.